One sample yielded the 32 T cell receptor beta chains listed below, sequenced in a study of resident and recirculating memory T cells in vitiligo. This table comes from immunoSEQ multiplex PCR, and its TCRdb copy is limited to in-frame clones, with some not included. The sample lists 40,000 to 50,000 clones; 92% were seen once. Material: blood. All receptors derive from a male donor with vitiligo.

This clone was seen just once. V gene TRBV13 combines with J gene TRBJ2-3, with D perhaps matching TRBD2 (6 bases). Germline CDR1 reads PRHDT; CDR2 reads FYEKMQ (reference sequence). V dropped 1 base and J dropped 1 base, with 12 bases sitting between them. CDR3 size: 16 residues. CDR3 loop: CASSLVGLYRTDTQYF. The DNA of the CDR3 is TGTGCCAGCAGCTTAGTGGGACTTTACCGCACAGATACGCAGTATTTT. Together with reference TRBV13 and TRBJ2-3, the CDR3 gives the full variable domain: AAGVIQSPRHLIKEKRETATLKCYPIPRHDTVYWYQQGPGQDPQFLISFYEKMQSDKGSIPDRFSAQQFSDYHSELNMSSLELGDSALYFCASSLVGLYRTDTQYFGPGTRLTVL.

Here the CDR3 reads CASSQVASGGLGTQYF. CDR3 bases: TGCGCCAGCAGCCAAGTGGCGAGCGGGGGGTTAGGTACGCAGTATTTT. The chain carries TRBV4-3 and TRBJ2-3, with TRBD2 matching 9 bases. Germline V CDR1 and CDR2: LGHNA, YSLEER. The CDR3 spans 16 residues. V lost 1 base, J lost 8 bases, and 10 bases stayed unmatched.

The CDR3 DNA reads as TGTGCCAGTACCGGGGGTGCGACAGATACGCAGTATTTT. As protein: CASTGGATDTQYF. The genes are TRBV28 and TRBJ2-3, with D perhaps TRBD2 (6 bases). The CDR3 extends over 13 amino acids. Germline assignment: CDR1 MDHEN and CDR2 SYDVKM. V lost 9 bases and J lost 3, with 13 bases in between.

This chain connects TRBV18 to TRBJ1-1, with a possible D match to TRBD1 (5 bases). CDR3 length: 15 amino acids. V lost 3 bases, J lost 4 bases, and 15 bases lay in between. Germline-derived CDR1 and CDR2 are KGHSH and LQKENI. The CDR3 DNA is TGTGCCAGCTCACCCGCCGGGGGATTTAGCACTGAAGCTTTCTTT. Protein sequence: CASSPAGGFSTEAFF. The variable domain in full, with the rest retrieved from reference TRBV18 and TRBJ1-1, is NAGVMQNPRHLVRRRGQEARLRCSPMKGHSHVYWYRQLPEEGLKFMVYLQKENIIDESGMPKERFSAEFPKEGPSILRIQQVVRGDSAAYFCASSPAGGFSTEAFFGQGTRLTVV.

CDR3 bases: TGTGCCAGCAGTCCTGACGGGACAGGGGCCTATGGCTACACCTTC. Amino acid sequence: CASSPDGTGAYGYTF. The V call is TRBV28, the J call TRBJ1-2, with 10 bases lining up with TRBD1. This CDR3 is 15 amino acids long. CDR1 MDHEN and CDR2 SYDVKM come from the germline V gene. The V and J ends lost 5 bases and 4 bases, in that order; junction bases with no gene match: 7.

As for this clone: A junction boundary mismatches the germline segment, possibly from a read error. The chain carries TRBV29-1 and TRBJ2-5; 8 bases line up with TRBD2. The germline V gene has CDR1 SQVTM and CDR2 ANQGSEA. The CDR3 totals 14 residues. For the CDR3, the DNA is TGCAGCGTGGAAGGACAGCCGGGGGGGGAGACCCAGTACTTC. Its protein product is CSVEGQPGGETQYF.

This clone appeared a single time. The chain combines TRBV15 with TRBJ2-7; no reliable D call. Trimming left V 0 bases short and J 6 bases short, with 6 bases between. In germline, CDR1 is LNHNV, CDR2 YYDKDF (reference sequence). This CDR3 is built from 12 residues. CDR3 in amino acids: CATSRDLAEQYF. The CDR3 DNA sequence: TGTGCCACCAGCAGAGATTTGGCCGAGCAGTACTTC. The variable domain in full, with the rest retrieved from reference TRBV15 and TRBJ2-7, is DAMVIQNPRYQVTQFGKPVTLSCSQTLNHNVMYWYQQKSSQAPKLLFHYYDKDFNNEADTPDNFQSRRPNTSFCFLDIRSPGLGDTAMYLCATSRDLAEQYFGPGTRLTVT.

This chain connects TRBV14 to TRBJ2-3, with TRBD1 as a possible D gene (6 bases). The CDR3 loop spans 14 amino acids. Germline CDR1 is SGHDN and CDR2 is FVKESK. Between the trimmed V and J ends, which lost 6 bases and 4 bases, there was a span of 14 bases. CDR3 coding DNA: TGTGCCAGCAGTTTCAAACAGGGAGCAGATACGCAGTATTTT. Amino acids: CASSFKQGADTQYF.

This clone appeared a single time. This chain links TRBV2 with TRBJ1-6, with TRBD1 identical over 7 bases. With V trimmed by 7 bases and J by 0 bases, 6 bases remained unmatched. CDR3 length equals 16 residues. The germline V gene has CDR1 SNHLY and CDR2 FYNNEI. The CDR3 loop reads CASNDRDLSYNSPLHF. For the CDR3, the DNA is TGTGCCAGCAACGACAGGGACCTCTCCTATAATTCACCCCTCCACTTT.

The chain carries TRBV7-8 and TRBJ2-4, with 14 bases that match TRBD2. With 4 bases clipped from V and 8 bases from J, the junction kept 7 bases outside the gene matches. Germline-derived CDR1 and CDR2 are SGHVS and FQNEAQ. The CDR3 runs to 16 residues. In DNA form, the CDR3 reads TGTGCCAGCAGCTCAACGACTAGCGGGGGGGTTTACATTCAGTACTTC. Translated, it gives CASSSTTSGGVYIQYF.

The chain is built from TRBV4-3 and TRBJ1-6; 9 bases map to TRBD1. CDR3 length equals 16 residues. With V trimmed by 0 bases and J by 12 bases, 9 bases remained unmatched. Germline V gene sequence: CDR1 LGHNA, CDR2 YSLEER. The CDR3 loop is CASSQDPPGQGRPLHF. As DNA, the CDR3 is TGCGCCAGCAGCCAAGATCCCCCCGGACAGGGGAGACCCCTCCACTTT.

This chain links TRBV19 with TRBJ2-2; 7 positions match TRBD1. Germline V gives CDR1 LNHDA, CDR2 SQIVND (reference sequence). The junction had 9 bases not matched to a gene; V was cut back by 8 bases and J by 0 bases. The CDR3 consists of 16 residues. For the CDR3, the DNA is TGTGCCAGTCGGAGAGGGGGCCCATCGAACACCGGGGAGCTGTTTTTT. Protein: CASRRGGPSNTGELFF.

This sequence joins TRBV9 and TRBJ2-5; 12 bases agree with TRBD2. The CDR3 runs to 17 residues. CDR1 SGDLS and CDR2 YYNGEE come from the germline V gene. Germline trimming cut 0 bases from V and 2 bases from J; bases unmatched to any gene: 5. The CDR3 DNA sequence: TGTGCCAGCAGCGTAGACCTAGCGGGGGGGCTACAAGAGACCCAGTACTTC. Translated: CASSVDLAGGLQETQYF.

This rearrangement joins TRBV4-3 to TRBJ1-4, with 7 bases matching TRBD1. This CDR3 is 17 amino acids long. With V trimmed by 0 bases and J by 7 bases, 11 bases remained unmatched. The germline CDR1 and CDR2 sequences are LGHNA and YSLEER. CDR3 DNA: TGCGCCAGCAGCCAAGAAGCGGCCGGGACAGTAAGTGAAAAACTGTTTTTT. It encodes CASSQEAAGTVSEKLFF.

The V gene is TRBV18, the J gene TRBJ2-7; D remains unclear. The germline CDR1 and CDR2 sequences are KGHSH and LQKENI. The CDR3 has 14 amino acids. V was shortened by 1 base and J by 2 bases, with 9 bases between the two germline ends. The DNA for the CDR3 is TGTGCCAGCTCACCACTTGCAGACACCTACGAGCAGTACTTC. Translating it yields CASSPLADTYEQYF.

As to this clone: One end of the junction does not line up with germline, which may come from a read error. The V gene is TRBV11-2, the J gene TRBJ1-1, with TRBD1 as a possible D gene (6 bases). This CDR3 contains 15 residues. Germline assignment: CDR1 SGHAT and CDR2 FQNNGV. DNA of the CDR3: TGTGCCAGCAGCCTAGAGGGGGGTCATAACACTGAAGCTTTCTTT. Its translation: CASSLEGGHNTEAFF.

The rearrangement joins TRBV15 to TRBJ1-2, with 7 bases that match TRBD1. Germline trimming cut 9 bases from V and 6 bases from J; bases unmatched to any gene: 22. Germline CDR1 reads LNHNV; CDR2 reads YYDKDF (reference sequence). The CDR3 runs to 17 residues. The CDR3 region is CATSRRDRTLPQHGYTF. The DNA for the CDR3 is TGTGCCACTTCAAGACGGGACAGAACATTACCGCAGCATGGCTACACCTTC.

V and J are TRBV25-1 and TRBJ2-7; D might be TRBD1 (5 bases). V lost 6 bases and J 4 bases, leaving 19 bases between the germline ends. The CDR3 loop spans 15 amino acids. Looked up from germline, CDR1 is MGHDK and CDR2 is SYGVNS. As DNA, the CDR3 is TGTGCCAGCAGCTGGCCCTGGGGCTCAGAGTACGAGCAGTACTTC. Amino acids: CASSWPWGSEYEQYF.

The J gene is TRBJ1-1, the V gene TRBV27; the D gene is possibly TRBD1 (5 bases). The germline V and J ends were trimmed by 4 bases and 1 base, with 13 bases remaining between them. This CDR3 is 15 amino acids long. CDR1 and CDR2 from the germline V gene are MNHEY and SMNVEV (reference sequence). CDR3 nucleotides: TGTGCCAGCAGTTCCGCCGGACATTCGAACACTGAAGCTTTCTTT. Encoded protein: CASSSAGHSNTEAFF.

The V call is TRBV9, the J call TRBJ1-1, with 11 bases matching TRBD1. V shed 5 bases and J 14 bases; nucleotides not matched to a gene: 11. The CDR3 is 13 residues long. Per the germline V gene, CDR1 is SGDLS and CDR2 is YYNGEE. Written as DNA, the CDR3 is TGTGCCAGCAGAAATGGGACAGGGGGACGAACCTTCTTT. Amino acid sequence: CASRNGTGGRTFF.

The chain recombines TRBV6-1 with TRBJ1-2; TRBD1 might be the D (5 bases). Germline CDR1 is MNHNS and CDR2 is SASEGT. Trimming cost V 8 bases and J 0 bases, with 10 bases left between them. This CDR3 has 13 amino acids. The CDR3 here is CASFDRPNYGYTF. CDR3 coding DNA: TGTGCCAGCTTCGACAGACCTAACTATGGCTACACCTTC.

The chain links TRBV27 to TRBJ2-2; D gene ambiguous. Trimming left V 5 bases short and J 4 bases short, with 5 bases between. The CDR3 is 12 residues long. Germline values: CDR1 MNHEY, CDR2 SMNVEV (reference sequence). CDR3 residues: CASSPLTGELFF. Written as DNA, the CDR3 is TGTGCCAGCAGTCCCCTCACCGGGGAGCTGTTTTTT.

V and J are TRBV6-5 and TRBJ1-1, with D possibly matching TRBD1 (5 bases). Trimming took off 0 bases at V and 5 bases at J, with 7 bases between the two ends. CDR1 and CDR2 (germline): MNHEY, SVGAGI. The CDR3 is 13 amino acids. The CDR3 DNA sequence: TGTGCCAGCAGTTACTCCCGGACAACTGAAGCTTTCTTT. Translating gives CASSYSRTTEAFF.

CDR3 sequence: CASSKASSDGAKNIQYF. The CDR3 bases are TGTGCCAGCAGCAAAGCGAGCAGCGACGGGGCCAAAAACATTCAGTACTTC. The chain uses TRBV9 and TRBJ2-4; D call uncertain. The CDR3 consists of 17 residues. Per germline, CDR1 SGDLS and CDR2 YYNGEE. Trimming took 4 bases from V and 1 from J, leaving 18 bases between them.

The chain is built from TRBV5-6 and TRBJ2-2; 7 positions agree with TRBD1. The V and J ends lost 2 bases and 4 bases, in that order; junction bases with no gene match: 2. Germline assignment: CDR1 SGHDT and CDR2 YYEEEE. The CDR3 extends over 14 amino acids. The CDR3 loop is CASSFGTATGELFF. Here the CDR3 DNA reads TGTGCCAGCAGCTTCGGGACAGCCACCGGGGAGCTGTTTTTT.

The count of this clone is one. The chain combines TRBV6-6 with TRBJ2-7, with unresolved D. The CDR3 length is 13 residues. Germline loops: CDR1 MNHNY, CDR2 SVGAGI (reference sequence). Trimming shortened V by 5 bases and J by 0 bases, and 8 bases separated the two germline ends. The CDR3 DNA follows: TGTGCCAGCAGTACCAGTGACTCCTACGAGCAGTACTTC. Amino acid sequence: CASSTSDSYEQYF.

The genes are TRBV2 and TRBJ2-1; 9 bases map to TRBD2. After removal of 6 bases from V and 6 bases from J, the junction contained 6 bases not matched to a gene. From germline, CDR1 is SNHLY and CDR2 FYNNEI. The CDR3 has 14 residues. CDR3 amino acids: CASRAGGGGNEQFF. CDR3 in DNA: TGTGCCAGCAGGGCCGGCGGGGGGGGCAATGAGCAGTTCTTC.

The chain recombines TRBV7-9 with TRBJ1-1; D is unclear. This CDR3 spans 12 amino acids. Per the germline V gene, CDR1 is SEHNR and CDR2 is FQNEAQ (reference sequence). The V end was cut by 2 bases, the J end by 8 bases, with 9 bases between. CDR3 sequence reads: CASSLMGREAFF. The CDR3 region has the DNA TGTGCCAGCAGCTTAATGGGCAGGGAAGCTTTCTTT.

This clone was counted between two and nine times. The J gene is TRBJ1-2, the V gene TRBV18, with 9 bases lining up with TRBD1. CDR1 KGHSH and CDR2 LQKENI come from the germline V gene. The CDR3 contains 16 residues. V trimming: 1 base; J trimming: 6 bases; junction bases outside the gene matches: 9. The CDR3 here is CASSPLGTGPRDGYTF. The CDR3 bases are TGTGCCAGCTCACCACTTGGGACAGGGCCCCGAGATGGCTACACCTTC. The full variable domain, in which reference TRBV18 and TRBJ1-2 provide the parts outside the CDR3, is NAGVMQNPRHLVRRRGQEARLRCSPMKGHSHVYWYRQLPEEGLKFMVYLQKENIIDESGMPKERFSAEFPKEGPSILRIQQVVRGDSAAYFCASSPLGTGPRDGYTFGSGTRLTVV.

J is TRBJ2-1 and V is TRBV7-2; 10 nucleotides agree with TRBD2. The CDR3 has 13 amino acids. In germline, CDR1 is SGHTA, CDR2 FQGNSA. V shed 5 bases, J shed 12 bases, and the junction held 7 bases outside the gene matches. CDR3 in DNA: TGTGCCAGCAGCCGACTGGGACTAGCGTCGCAGTTCTTC. It translates to CASSRLGLASQFF.

The chain employs TRBV2 and TRBJ1-2; possibly TRBD1 for D (6 bases). CDR1 SNHLY and CDR2 FYNNEI come from the germline V gene. The V and J ends lost 3 bases and 1 base respectively, with 15 bases between them. The CDR3 extends over 16 amino acids. The CDR3 DNA follows: TGTGCCAGCAGTGACTACATGGACAGTAGTAACTATGGCTACACCTTC. Its translation: CASSDYMDSSNYGYTF.

This clone was seen just once. This chain links TRBV19 with TRBJ1-6, with 7 positions matching TRBD1. V lost 7 bases, J lost 6 bases, and 9 bases stayed unmatched. The length of the CDR3 is 15 residues. Germline V gene data show CDR1 as LNHDA and CDR2 as SQIVND (reference sequence). The CDR3 region is CASISSDRVNSPLHF. The CDR3 DNA sequence: TGTGCCAGTATCTCGAGCGACAGGGTTAATTCACCCCTCCACTTT.